The clone carrying this TCR beta chain is medium-sized by share. Tregs were sorted as CD4+CD25+CD127-/low cells. The CDR3 runs to 18 residues. Germline V gives CDR1 MGHRA, CDR2 YSYEKL. With V trimmed by 4 bases and J by 0 bases, 10 bases remained unmatched. Constant-region reverse primers amplified full-length variable regions, followed by semi-nested Nested Universal Primer A PCR. A single record per CDR3 protein comes from TCRdb applying MiXCR to the 5' RACE reads. The sample holds 34,000 or so distinct CDR3 sequences, 27% seen once. This TCR came from a female donor with breast cancer. This sequence joins TRBV4-1 and TRBJ2-3; TRBD2 aligns across 10 bases. The specimen was tumor-infiltrating Tregs sorted from the breast tumor. The CDR3 region has the DNA TGCGCCAGCAGCCCCCAGAGGGGACTAGCGAAGAGCACAGATACGCAGTATTTT. Translation gives CASSPQRGLAKSTDTQYF.